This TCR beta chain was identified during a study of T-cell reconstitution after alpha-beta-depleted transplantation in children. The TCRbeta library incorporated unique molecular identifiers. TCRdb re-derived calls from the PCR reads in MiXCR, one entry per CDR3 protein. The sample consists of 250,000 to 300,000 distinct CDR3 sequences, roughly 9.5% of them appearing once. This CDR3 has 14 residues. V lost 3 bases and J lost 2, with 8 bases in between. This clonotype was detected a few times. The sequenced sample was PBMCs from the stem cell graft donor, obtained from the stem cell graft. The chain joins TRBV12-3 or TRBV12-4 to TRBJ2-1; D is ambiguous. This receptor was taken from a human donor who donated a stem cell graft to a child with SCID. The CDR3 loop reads CASSFSSAYNEQFF. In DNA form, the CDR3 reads TGTGCCAGCAGTTTCAGCTCAGCCTACAATGAGCAGTTCTTC.